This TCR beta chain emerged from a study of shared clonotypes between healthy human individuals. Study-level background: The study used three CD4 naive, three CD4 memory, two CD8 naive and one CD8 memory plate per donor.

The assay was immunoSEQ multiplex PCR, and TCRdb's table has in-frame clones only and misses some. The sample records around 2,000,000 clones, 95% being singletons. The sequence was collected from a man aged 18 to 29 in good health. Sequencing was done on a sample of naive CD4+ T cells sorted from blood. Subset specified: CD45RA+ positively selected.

CDR3 DNA sequence: TGTGCCAGCAGCCTGGGACATTCTGGAACCTATAATTCACCCCTCCACTTT. Its translation: CASSLGHSGTYNSPLHF. The genes are TRBV14 and TRBJ1-6, with a possible D match to TRBD1 (6 bases). The ends were cut back, 4 bases at V and 2 bases at J, with 15 bases in the middle. The CDR3 sequence is 17 residues long. CDR1 SGHDN and CDR2 FVKESK come from the germline V gene.